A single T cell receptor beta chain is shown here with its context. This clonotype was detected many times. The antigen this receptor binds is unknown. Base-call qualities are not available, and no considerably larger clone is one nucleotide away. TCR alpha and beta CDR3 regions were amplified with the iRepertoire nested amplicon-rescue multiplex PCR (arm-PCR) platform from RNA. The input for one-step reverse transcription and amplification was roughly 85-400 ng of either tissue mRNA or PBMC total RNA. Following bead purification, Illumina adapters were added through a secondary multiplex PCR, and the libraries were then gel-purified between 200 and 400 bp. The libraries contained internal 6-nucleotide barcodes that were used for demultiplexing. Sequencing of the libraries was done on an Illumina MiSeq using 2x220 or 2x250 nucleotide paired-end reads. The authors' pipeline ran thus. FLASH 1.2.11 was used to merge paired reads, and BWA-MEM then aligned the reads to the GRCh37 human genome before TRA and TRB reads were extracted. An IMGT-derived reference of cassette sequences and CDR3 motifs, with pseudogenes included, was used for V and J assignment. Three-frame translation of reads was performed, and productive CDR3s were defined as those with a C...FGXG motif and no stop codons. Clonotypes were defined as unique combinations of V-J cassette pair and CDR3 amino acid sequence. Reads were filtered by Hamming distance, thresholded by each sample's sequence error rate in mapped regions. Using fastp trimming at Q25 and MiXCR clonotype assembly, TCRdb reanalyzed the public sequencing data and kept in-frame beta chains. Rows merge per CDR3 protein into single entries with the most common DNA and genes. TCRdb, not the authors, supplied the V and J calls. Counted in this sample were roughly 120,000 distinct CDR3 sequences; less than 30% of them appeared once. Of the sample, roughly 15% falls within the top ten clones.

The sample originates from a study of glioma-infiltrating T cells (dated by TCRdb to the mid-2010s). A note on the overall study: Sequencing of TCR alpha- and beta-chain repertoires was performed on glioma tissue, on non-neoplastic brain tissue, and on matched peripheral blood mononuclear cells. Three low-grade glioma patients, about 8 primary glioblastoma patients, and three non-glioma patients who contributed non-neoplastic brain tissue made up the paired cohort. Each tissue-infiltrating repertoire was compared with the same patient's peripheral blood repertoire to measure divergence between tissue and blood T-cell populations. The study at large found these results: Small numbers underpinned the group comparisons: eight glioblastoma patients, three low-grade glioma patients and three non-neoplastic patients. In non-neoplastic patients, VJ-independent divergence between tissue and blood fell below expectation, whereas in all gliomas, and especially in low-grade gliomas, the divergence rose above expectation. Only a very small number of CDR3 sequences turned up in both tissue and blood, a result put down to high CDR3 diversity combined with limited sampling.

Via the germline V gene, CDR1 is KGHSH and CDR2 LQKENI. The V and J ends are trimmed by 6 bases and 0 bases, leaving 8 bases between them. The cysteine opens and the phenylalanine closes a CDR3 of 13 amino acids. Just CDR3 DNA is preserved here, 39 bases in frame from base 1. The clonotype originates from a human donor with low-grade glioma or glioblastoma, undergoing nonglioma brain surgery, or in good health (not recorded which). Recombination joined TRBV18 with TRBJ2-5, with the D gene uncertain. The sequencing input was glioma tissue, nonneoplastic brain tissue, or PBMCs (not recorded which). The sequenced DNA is TGTGCCAGCTCGGAGCGAAACCAAGAGACCCAGTACTTC. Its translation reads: CASSERNQETQYF.